Listed here are 22 T cell receptor beta chains from one sample, sequenced in a study of blood T cell repertoires in COVID-19 (dated by TCRdb to 2019 to 2021). The protocol used for the library was the immunoSEQ multiplex PCR assay. TCRdb provides this immuneACCESS table in a form limited to in-frame rearrangements. Some clones are lacking; in checked studies, under half of them reflect an unresolved V gene, and why the rest are absent is not known. Recorded for this sample are 210,000 or so clones; 90% of them occurred a single time. Together, the top ten hold about 0.66% of the sample. Material: peripheral blood. The receptors derive from a man between 50 and 59 years old with acute or convalescent COVID-19.

The genes are TRBV6-5 and TRBJ2-4; 10 nucleotides agree with TRBD1. Losses at the gene ends were 6 bases for V and 7 bases for J; bases not matched to a gene: 6. Germline loops: CDR1 MNHEY, CDR2 SVGAGI. CDR3 length equals 14 residues. The CDR3 is CASRAGGQGNIQYF. Written as DNA, the CDR3 is TGTGCCAGCAGGGCCGGGGGACAGGGGAACATTCAGTACTTC.

The chain links TRBV18 to TRBJ1-2; D ambiguous. CDR3 length: 14 residues. Per germline, CDR1 KGHSH and CDR2 LQKENI. Trimming pared 0 bases from V and 2 bases from J, leaving 7 bases between. The chain's CDR3 is CASSPPSGNYGYTF. DNA of the CDR3: TGTGCCAGCTCACCACCTTCCGGGAACTATGGCTACACCTTC.

V usage is TRBV19 and J usage is TRBJ2-3, with 11 nucleotides matching TRBD2. This CDR3 is 17 amino acids long. V shed 1 base, J shed 0 bases, and the junction held 3 bases outside the gene matches. The germline V gene encodes CDR1 LNHDA and CDR2 SQIVND (reference sequence). CDR3 in amino acids: CASSIGLAGPSTDTQYF. The CDR3 nucleotides are TGTGCCAGTAGTATAGGACTAGCGGGACCGAGCACAGATACGCAGTATTTT.

This chain joins TRBV18 and TRBJ2-1; 13 positions agree with TRBD2. The CDR3 has 24 amino acids. Germline trimming cut 2 bases from V and 12 bases from J; bases unmatched to any gene: 34. Germline assignment: CDR1 KGHSH and CDR2 LQKENI. CDR3 residues: CASSPGPPSYGQGGAGLAGIGQFF. In DNA form, the CDR3 reads TGTGCCAGCTCACCAGGGCCACCTTCTTACGGACAGGGAGGAGCGGGACTAGCGGGAATCGGGCAGTTCTTC.

V is TRBV4-2 and J is TRBJ2-4, with 9 bases identical to TRBD1. The ends lost 2 bases at V and 0 bases at J; junction bases unmatched: 11. The CDR3 loop spans 19 amino acids. Germline V lookup: CDR1 LGHNA, CDR2 YNFKEQ. CDR3: CASSQILGQGAVAKNIQYF. The CDR3 DNA is TGTGCCAGCAGCCAAATACTGGGACAGGGAGCTGTAGCCAAAAACATTCAGTACTTC.

V usage is TRBV9 and J usage is TRBJ2-7; 7 nucleotides align to TRBD2. V trimming: 0 bases; J trimming: 2 bases; junction bases outside the gene matches: 8. The CDR3 extends over 16 amino acids. Germline V CDR1 and CDR2: SGDLS, YYNGEE. The CDR3 DNA reads TGTGCCAGCAGCGTAGTGGCGGGAGCTTCAGCCTACGAGCAGTACTTC. As protein: CASSVVAGASAYEQYF. The full variable domain, in which reference TRBV9 and TRBJ2-7 provide the parts outside the CDR3, is DSGVTQTPKHLITATGQRVTLRCSPRSGDLSVYWYQQSLDQGLQFLIQYYNGEERAKGNILERFSAQQFPDLHSELNLSSLELGDSALYFCASSVVAGASAYEQYFGPGTRLTVT.

This chain links TRBV28 with TRBJ2-7; TRBD2 matches 8 bases. The trim removed 6 bases at V and 6 bases at J, leaving 10 bases unmatched. This CDR3 has 14 residues. Germline V gives CDR1 MDHEN, CDR2 SYDVKM. The CDR3 DNA reads as TGTGCCAGCAGCACAACCGGGACTAGAGGCGAGCAGTACTTC. As protein: CASSTTGTRGEQYF.

V and J are TRBV6-5 and TRBJ1-4; unclear D gene. This CDR3 is built from 13 residues. V was clipped by 6 bases and J by 8 bases, with 13 bases between them. The V gene's germline CDR1 is MNHEY and CDR2 SVGAGI. CDR3 nucleotide sequence: TGTGCCAGCAGGTTAGAGCGGAGGGAAAAACTGTTTTTT. Residues: CASRLERREKLFF.

CDR3 sequence reads: CASSIWWDSDTGELFF. Here the CDR3 DNA reads TGTGCCAGTAGTATTTGGTGGGACAGTGACACCGGGGAGCTGTTTTTT. The genes are TRBV19 and TRBJ2-2; 7 bases are a match to TRBD1. Germline CDR1 is LNHDA and CDR2 is SQIVND (reference sequence). CDR3 length: 16 amino acids. V gave up 3 bases and J gave up 3 bases; unmatched junction bases: 7.

The DNA for the CDR3 is TGTGCCAGCAGCTCAGCCTCCGGGACTAGCGGGAGGGGTGAGCAGTACTTC. It codes for CASSSASGTSGRGEQYF. The chain carries TRBV7-2 and TRBJ2-7, with 16 bases matching TRBD2. The CDR3 runs to 17 residues. Germline CDR1 SGHTA, CDR2 FQGNSA. Germline trimming cut 4 bases from V and 7 bases from J; bases unmatched to any gene: 10. Together with reference TRBV7-2 and TRBJ2-7, the CDR3 gives the full variable domain: GAGVSQSPSNKVTEKGKDVELRCDPISGHTALYWYRQSLGQGLEFLIYFQGNSAPDKSGLPSDRFSAERTGGSVSTLTIQRTQQEDSAVYLCASSSASGTSGRGEQYFGPGTRLTVT.

The chain has TRBV27 and TRBJ1-1, with D possibly TRBD1 on 6 matching bases. V was trimmed by 5 bases and J by 4 bases, leaving 11 bases between them. The CDR3 is 13 amino acids. Germline CDR1 and CDR2: MNHEY and SMNVEV (reference sequence). For the CDR3, the DNA is TGTGCCAGCAGTCCCGGGACATCCACTGAAGCTTTCTTT. Amino acids: CASSPGTSTEAFF.

The chain links TRBV3-1 (or the pseudogene TRBV3-2) to TRBJ2-5; TRBD2 matches at 13 bases. Trimming took 4 bases from V and 5 from J; bases not matched to a gene: 7. CDR1 and CDR2 (germline): LGHDT, YNNKEL (reference sequence). CDR3 size: 16 residues. CDR3 sequence: CASSPTSGGHSETQYF. The CDR3 DNA reads TGTGCCAGCAGCCCGACTAGCGGGGGGCATTCGGAGACCCAGTACTTC.

The chain has TRBV4-1 and TRBJ2-2; 9 positions agree with TRBD2. Unmatched junction bases numbered 8, after V lost 2 bases and J lost 7 bases. Germline CDR1 and CDR2: MGHRA and YSYEKL. CDR3 size: 16 residues. CDR3 residues: CASSQRIAGAFGELFF. The CDR3 bases are TGCGCCAGCAGCCAAAGAATAGCGGGGGCATTCGGGGAGCTGTTTTTT.

The chain joins TRBV10-3 to TRBJ1-6; the D is unclear. The CDR3 covers 17 residues. CDR1 ENHRY and CDR2 SYGVKD come from the germline V gene. Trimming took off 2 bases at V and 0 bases at J, with 11 bases between the two ends. The CDR3 sequence is CAISEVGGSSYNSPLHF. CDR3 nucleotide sequence: TGTGCCATCAGTGAGGTGGGTGGGAGCTCCTATAATTCACCCCTCCACTTT.

The chain uses TRBV5-1 and TRBJ2-1; 8 bases align to TRBD2. CDR1 and CDR2 from the germline V gene are SGHRS and YFSETQ. The CDR3 is 16 residues long. V was pared by 4 bases and J by 8 bases, with 14 bases of the junction left unmatched. The CDR3 spells CASSVKREWGTHEQFF. In DNA, the CDR3 is TGCGCCAGCAGCGTGAAGCGGGAGTGGGGTACGCATGAGCAGTTCTTC.

This chain joins TRBV6-2 or TRBV6-3 and TRBJ1-5; D gene unclear. Trimming left V 6 bases short and J 3 bases short, with 12 bases between. The germline CDR1 and CDR2 sequences are MNHEY and SVGEGT. CDR3 size: 14 residues. The CDR3 DNA follows: TGTGCCAGCAGCGTCGGGGAAATCAATCAGCCCCAGCATTTT. Translating it yields CASSVGEINQPQHF.

The DNA for the CDR3 is TGTGCCAGCAGTTTAGACATCCGAGGAGGCGAGCAGTACTTC. It is translated as CASSLDIRGGEQYF. This sequence joins TRBV27 and TRBJ2-7; D may be TRBD2 (5 bases). Germline V gene data show CDR1 as MNHEY and CDR2 as SMNVEV (reference sequence). Trimming took off 2 bases at V and 6 bases at J, with 14 bases between the two ends. The CDR3 contains 14 residues.

This clone was seen once. V is TRBV14 and J is TRBJ2-5, with 9 bases fitting TRBD1. CDR1 SGHDN and CDR2 FVKESK come from the germline V gene. The CDR3 has 17 amino acids. J was trimmed by 5 bases and V by 5 bases; bases with no gene match: 15. The CDR3 nucleotides read TGTGCCAGCAGCACTCGTCCCGGGACAGGGCGTGGGGAGACCCAGTACTTC. Translated, it gives CASSTRPGTGRGETQYF.

V is TRBV4-3 and J is TRBJ2-2; D is unclear. Germline CDR1 and CDR2: LGHNA and YSLEER. V dropped 4 bases and J dropped 0 bases, with 15 bases sitting between them. The CDR3 extends over 17 amino acids. The CDR3 region has the DNA TGCGCCAGCAGCCTTCAAAGCAGGCTCGCGAACACCGGGGAGCTGTTTTTT. Translated, it gives CASSLQSRLANTGELFF.

V is TRBV12-3 or TRBV12-4 and J is TRBJ1-4; TRBD1 agrees at 7 bases. V was clipped by 6 bases and J by 6 bases; unmatched bases: 4. The CDR3 consists of 13 residues. The CDR3 sequence is CASSLTGDEKLFF. The CDR3 nucleotides read TGTGCCAGCAGCCTTACAGGGGATGAAAAACTGTTTTTT.

The chain employs TRBV28 and TRBJ2-5; D is possibly TRBD1 (6 bases). The CDR3 is made up of 17 amino acids. The germline V gene encodes CDR1 MDHEN and CDR2 SYDVKM. V lost 4 bases to trimming and J lost 6 bases, with 24 bases between them. The CDR3 here is CASSYTYRDTDLKTQYF. DNA for the CDR3: TGTGCCAGCAGTTACACGTACCGGGACACGGACCTGAAGACCCAGTACTTC.

The chain carries TRBV4-2 and TRBJ2-1, with 14 bases matching TRBD2. Unmatched junction bases numbered 7, after V lost 3 bases and J lost 6 bases. The CDR3 extends over 17 amino acids. Germline lookup yields CDR1 LGHNA and CDR2 YNFKEQ. The CDR3 region is CASSHAGTSGRGNEQFF. CDR3 DNA: TGTGCCAGCAGCCACGCCGGGACTAGCGGGAGAGGCAATGAGCAGTTCTTC.